The 22 T cell receptor beta chains below all came from one sample that was sequenced in a study of T cell responses to AZD1222 COVID-19 vaccine. TCRdb keeps only in-frame clones here, not all; method: immunoSEQ multiplex PCR. The table lists about 120,000 clones, 80% to 90% of them singletons. The material was peripheral blood, obtained on day 0 of AZD1222 vaccination. The receptor set was obtained from an adult in good health.

The CDR3, as DNA: TGTGCCAGCAGTTTATACGGGACTAGCGGGACGAACACCGGGGAGCTGTTTTTT. It codes for CASSLYGTSGTNTGELFF. The chain couples TRBV27 to TRBJ2-2, with 13 bases matching TRBD2. Germline-derived CDR1 and CDR2 are MNHEY and SMNVEV (reference sequence). J gave up 0 bases and V 1 base, and 2 bases lay outside the gene matches. The CDR3 spans 18 residues.

The chain is built from TRBV7-3 and TRBJ1-2; D perhaps matches TRBD1 (5 bases). Germline V gene data show CDR1 as SGHTA and CDR2 as FQGTGA. The CDR3 covers 14 residues. The V gene lost 5 bases and the J gene lost 8 bases, with 18 bases spanning the gap. In DNA, the CDR3 is TGTGCCAGCAGCCCCCCCCGGGGGGGAGAGGGCTACACCTTC. It translates to CASSPPRGGEGYTF.

The chain has TRBV7-9 and TRBJ2-7; D is unresolved. The CDR3 has 13 amino acids. V was pared by 5 bases and J by 1 base, with 9 bases between. CDR1 and CDR2 (germline): SEHNR, FQNEAQ (reference sequence). CDR3 in DNA: TGTGCCAGCAGCCCCTTGGGTTCCTACGAGCAGTACTTC. Translation: CASSPLGSYEQYF.

This chain links TRBV6-6 with TRBJ1-5; D uncertain. Germline lookup yields CDR1 MNHNY and CDR2 SVGAGI (reference sequence). The CDR3 loop spans 12 amino acids. Trimming shortened V by 7 bases and J by 2 bases, and 6 bases separated the two germline ends. CDR3 sequence: CASNGGNQPQHF. The DNA of the CDR3 is TGTGCCAGCAATGGGGGCAATCAGCCCCAGCATTTT.

This chain links TRBV12-3 or TRBV12-4 with TRBJ1-2; 7 positions match TRBD1. The V segment lost 6 bases and the J segment 8 bases; nucleotides outside the gene matches: 6. The CDR3 totals 12 residues. CDR3 loop: CASSDRVGGYTF. CDR3 nucleotides: TGTGCCAGCAGCGACAGGGTTGGCGGCTACACCTTC.

The rearrangement links TRBV27 to TRBJ2-7, with a weak D call TRBD2 (6 bases). V dropped 4 bases and J dropped 4 bases, with 17 bases sitting between them. From germline, CDR1 is MNHEY and CDR2 SMNVEV (reference sequence). The CDR3 extends over 15 amino acids. The CDR3 nucleotides are TGTGCCAGCAGTTCCTCGTTGCGGGGCGTGTACGAGCAGTACTTC. Translation gives CASSSSLRGVYEQYF.

The chain recombines TRBV15 with TRBJ1-2; 8 nucleotides line up with TRBD1. V dropped 3 bases and J dropped 4; count of bases not matched to a gene: 7. The germline gives CDR1 LNHNV, CDR2 YYDKDF (reference sequence). This CDR3 comprises 15 residues. The CDR3 reads CATSSRDRWPYGYTF. CDR3 coding DNA: TGTGCCACCAGCAGTCGGGACAGGTGGCCCTATGGCTACACCTTC.

The chain uses TRBV25-1 and TRBJ2-1; D may be TRBD1 or TRBD2 (5 bases each). This CDR3 is built from 13 residues. Trimming took 7 bases from V and 7 from J, leaving 14 bases between them. The germline CDR1 and CDR2 sequences are MGHDK and SYGVNS. CDR3 DNA: TGTGCCAGCATCCGGGACCTCGGGAATGAGCAGTTCTTC. It encodes CASIRDLGNEQFF.

This chain joins TRBV5-1 and TRBJ1-2, with D perhaps TRBD1 (5 bases). Germline assignment: CDR1 SGHRS and CDR2 YFSETQ. The length of the CDR3 is 13 residues. The V end lost 1 base, the J end lost 6 bases, and 10 bases lay between the germline ends. The CDR3 DNA reads as TGCGCCAGCAGCTTGTTCCAGGGAAATGGCTACACCTTC. Encoded protein: CASSLFQGNGYTF.

The chain carries TRBV18 and TRBJ1-1; TRBD1 agrees at 8 bases. The junction had 9 bases not matched to a gene; V was cut back by 5 bases and J by 7 bases. The CDR3 runs to 14 residues. The germline CDR1 and CDR2 sequences are KGHSH and LQKENI. CDR3: CASSGRQGADEAFF. The CDR3 DNA reads TGTGCCAGCTCAGGCCGCCAGGGGGCTGATGAAGCTTTCTTT.

This clone has a handful of counts. V and J are TRBV19 and TRBJ2-1; D call uncertain. V gave up 5 bases and J gave up 0 bases, with 11 bases separating them. The CDR3 length is 15 residues. In germline, CDR1 is LNHDA, CDR2 SQIVND (reference sequence). The CDR3 nucleotides read TGTGCCAGTAGTGTAAGGAGTAGCTCCTACAATGAGCAGTTCTTC. Protein product: CASSVRSSSYNEQFF.

In this sample, this clone turned up a few times. V is TRBV5-1 and J is TRBJ2-2; TRBD1 matches 10 bases. Germline trimming cut 0 bases from V and 5 bases from J; bases unmatched to any gene: 10. The CDR3 has 18 residues. Germline CDR1 reads SGHRS; CDR2 reads YFSETQ. DNA of the CDR3: TGCGCCAGCAGCTTGGATAGCAGACAGGGGGCGTGGACCGGGGAGCTGTTTTTT. Amino acids: CASSLDSRQGAWTGELFF. The full variable domain, its missing parts supplied by reference TRBV5-1 and TRBJ2-2, is KAGVTQTPRYLIKTRGQQVTLSCSPISGHRSVSWYQQTPGQGLQFLFEYFSETQRNKGNFPGRFSGRQFSNSRSEMNVSTLELGDSALYLCASSLDSRQGAWTGELFFGEGSRLTVL.

The gene calls are TRBV19 and TRBJ2-7; either TRBD1 or TRBD2 may supply D (5 bases each). The germline CDR1 and CDR2 sequences are LNHDA and SQIVND (reference sequence). V lost 5 bases, J lost 3 bases, and 14 bases lay in between. The CDR3 covers 14 residues. The CDR3 nucleotides read TGTGCCAGTAGTCCCCCGGGGCCTATCTACGAGCAGTACTTC. As protein: CASSPPGPIYEQYF.

The genes are TRBV18 and TRBJ2-7; no clear D. Germline V gives CDR1 KGHSH, CDR2 LQKENI. This CDR3 spans 11 amino acids. V gave up 3 bases and J gave up 5 bases, with 5 bases separating them. CDR3 loop: CASSPPHEQYF. In DNA form, the CDR3 reads TGTGCCAGCTCACCTCCCCACGAGCAGTACTTC.

This chain joins TRBV19 and TRBJ1-2, with 8 bases that match TRBD1. This CDR3 is built from 14 residues. CDR1 and CDR2 (germline): LNHDA, SQIVND (reference sequence). V gave up 6 bases and J gave up 4 bases; unmatched junction bases: 7. The CDR3 reads CASRGTGFGYGYTF. In nucleotides, the CDR3 is TGTGCCAGTAGAGGGACAGGATTTGGCTATGGCTACACCTTC.

The J gene is TRBJ2-1, the V gene TRBV5-1; the D call may be TRBD1 or TRBD2 (5 bases each). Deletions cut 4 bases from V and 5 bases from J, with 16 bases between. The CDR3 sequence is 15 residues long. CDR1 is SGHRS and CDR2 is YFSETQ in the germline V gene. CDR3 in DNA: TGCGCCAGCAGCCCTCCGGGGCGTTCGAACAATGAGCAGTTCTTC. Translating it yields CASSPPGRSNNEQFF. Variable domain in full (rest from reference TRBV5-1 and TRBJ2-1): KAGVTQTPRYLIKTRGQQVTLSCSPISGHRSVSWYQQTPGQGLQFLFEYFSETQRNKGNFPGRFSGRQFSNSRSEMNVSTLELGDSALYLCASSPPGRSNNEQFFGPGTRLTVL.

The V gene is TRBV7-9, the J gene TRBJ1-4; no reliable D call. Trimming removed 3 bases from V and 4 bases from J, with 9 bases in between. Germline V gives CDR1 SEHNR, CDR2 FQNEAQ (reference sequence). The CDR3 spans 14 residues. The CDR3 DNA sequence: TGTGCCAGCAGCTTGGGTAATAATAATGAAAAACTGTTTTTT. This translates into CASSLGNNNEKLFF.

This chain joins TRBV18 and TRBJ2-1; D could derive from TRBD1 or TRBD2 (5 bases each). Germline CDR1 KGHSH, CDR2 LQKENI. Trimming stripped 6 bases from V and 0 bases from J, with 12 bases between. The CDR3 totals 15 residues. The CDR3 here is CASSRGTDSYNEQFF. In DNA, the CDR3 is TGTGCCAGCTCCAGAGGGACGGACTCCTACAATGAGCAGTTCTTC.

This chain uses TRBV15 with TRBJ2-7, with TRBD2 matching 14 bases. Trimming at V came to 1 base and at J to 3 bases, leaving 11 bases not matched to a gene. The germline V gene encodes CDR1 LNHNV and CDR2 YYDKDF (reference sequence). The CDR3 is 19 amino acids. The chain's CDR3 is CATSRGTGGLAGGNYEQYF. Written as DNA, the CDR3 is TGTGCCACCAGCAGAGGGACGGGTGGACTAGCGGGGGGAAACTACGAGCAGTACTTC.

This chain links TRBV5-1 with TRBJ2-3, with D possibly TRBD2 on 6 matching bases. Trimming took 2 bases from V and 0 from J, leaving 7 bases between them. CDR3 length: 14 residues. CDR1 and CDR2 (germline): SGHRS, YFSETQ. CDR3 amino acids: CASSFGTSTDTQYF. CDR3 bases: TGCGCCAGCAGCTTCGGGACTAGCACAGATACGCAGTATTTT.

The rearrangement uses TRBV5-1 and TRBJ1-2; unclear D gene. V was clipped by 0 bases and J by 3 bases, with 9 bases between them. The CDR3 has 14 residues. From germline, CDR1 is SGHRS and CDR2 YFSETQ. CDR3 sequence reads: CASSLDGRDYGYTF. The CDR3 nucleotides are TGCGCCAGCAGCTTGGATGGCAGAGACTATGGCTACACCTTC.

The CDR3 DNA sequence: TGTGCCAGCAGCTTATCGCGGGAGCAGTACTTC. This encodes CASSLSREQYF. This chain connects TRBV25-1 to TRBJ2-7; D ambiguous. Trimming stripped 6 bases from V and 7 bases from J, with 10 bases between. Germline loops: CDR1 MGHDK, CDR2 SYGVNS. This CDR3 has 11 residues.